The clone carrying this T cell receptor (beta chain) was detected many times. Its antigen is undetermined. This specimen belongs to a study of CD8 T cells in ankylosing spondylitis. Whole-study findings and limits: Seemingly characteristic of ankylosing spondylitis blood was a TCR beta motif consisting of about 8 highly homologous variants.

The CDR3 runs 11 residues. V lost 0 bases to trimming and J lost 11 bases, with 8 bases between them. CDR1 is SGHDT and CDR2 is YYEEEE in the germline V gene. Quantitative 5'-RACE was performed with molecular barcodes, and it yielded the TCR beta libraries. TCRdb processed the 5' RACE reads anew with MiXCR; each CDR3 protein has one entry. The sample has a few hundred thousand distinct CDR3 sequences, 6% to 8.5% seen once. This TCR was sampled from a male donor with ankylosing spondylitis. Sequenced material: blood, either unsorted or a sorted T cell fraction (not recorded which). This chain connects TRBV5-6 to TRBJ1-2; D ambiguous. The CDR3: CASSLAAKYTF. CDR3 nucleotides: TGTGCCAGCAGCTTGGCGGCAAAGTACACCTTC.